The 4 T cell receptor beta chains listed next were all sequenced from one sample in a study of T cells in Graves' hyperthyroidism and ophthalmopathy. TCR beta CDR3 regions were amplified from RNA transcripts. When the TCR CDR3 underwent first-round RT-PCR, the HTBI primer set was used. TCRdb re-analysed the multiplex PCR reads in MiXCR, keeping a single row per CDR3 protein. The data hold 190,000 or so distinct CDR3 sequences, with about 17% observed a single time. The sample comprised blood. The receptor source for this set is a man in his forties with Graves' hyperthyroidism.

This clonotype was counted many times. The chain carries TRBV15 and TRBJ1-1; D is unresolved. The CDR3 contains 15 residues. V gave up 1 base and J gave up 5 bases, with 14 bases separating them. Germline CDR1 LNHNV, CDR2 YYDKDF (reference sequence). CDR3 sequence: CATSRAVQGITEAFF. CDR3 coding DNA: TGTGCCACCAGCAGAGCGGTACAAGGGATTACTGAAGCTTTCTTT.

The rearrangement uses TRBV10-3 and TRBJ2-7; the match to TRBD1 covers 8 bases. CDR1 and CDR2 (germline): ENHRY, SYGVKD. This CDR3 has 15 residues. With 3 bases clipped from V and 5 bases from J, the junction kept 9 bases outside the gene matches. CDR3 DNA: TGTGCCATCAGTGAAGGACAGGGAGTTTTCCACGAGCAGTACTTC. Its translation is CAISEGQGVFHEQYF.

The genes are TRBV10-1 and TRBJ2-7; 8 nucleotides line up with TRBD1. Germline V gives CDR1 WNHNN, CDR2 SYGVQD (reference sequence). CDR3 length: 13 amino acids. The ends lost 11 bases at V and 3 bases at J; junction bases unmatched: 9. CDR3 DNA sequence: TGCGCCCATAGAGGACAGGGCAGCTACGAGCAGTACTTC. Translating it yields CAHRGQGSYEQYF.

This clonotype was seen ten or more times. The chain recombines TRBV20-1 with TRBJ1-5; 10 bases are shared with TRBD1. The CDR3 has 15 residues. Germline CDR1 DFQATT, CDR2 SNEGSKA (reference sequence). V lost 3 bases and J lost 3; bases outside the gene matches: 5. The CDR3 spells CSARLGQGYNQPQHF. The CDR3 coding sequence is TGCAGTGCTAGGTTGGGACAGGGGTACAATCAGCCCCAGCATTTT.